The clone carrying this T cell receptor beta chain was counted at least ten times. The sample belongs to a study of metastatic and nonmetastatic thyroid tumors. Prior to thyroid surgery, none of the patients had received any treatment. Methods used by the authors: The authors used CDR3 differences across clinicopathological groups to build a distant-metastasis classifier for papillary thyroid cancer. TCRdb re-called the PCR reads through MiXCR. The authors' filters were not applied to this entry. The sample lists 50,000 or so clones, roughly 23% occurring once. The CDR3 is made up of 13 amino acids. The ends were cut back, 5 bases at V and 5 bases at J, with 12 bases in the middle. Germline assignment: CDR1 SGHTA and CDR2 FQGNSA.

The receptor was derived from a male donor with papillary thyroid cancer or a benign thyroid nodule (not recorded which). Some clones in this sample may be carry-over from other donors' samples. Sequencing was performed on blood. The J gene is TRBJ2-5, the V gene TRBV7-2; D may be TRBD2 (5 bases). CDR3 in amino acids: CASSLGVMETQYF. CDR3 nucleotide sequence: TGTGCCAGCAGCCTGGGAGTGATGGAGACCCAGTACTTC.